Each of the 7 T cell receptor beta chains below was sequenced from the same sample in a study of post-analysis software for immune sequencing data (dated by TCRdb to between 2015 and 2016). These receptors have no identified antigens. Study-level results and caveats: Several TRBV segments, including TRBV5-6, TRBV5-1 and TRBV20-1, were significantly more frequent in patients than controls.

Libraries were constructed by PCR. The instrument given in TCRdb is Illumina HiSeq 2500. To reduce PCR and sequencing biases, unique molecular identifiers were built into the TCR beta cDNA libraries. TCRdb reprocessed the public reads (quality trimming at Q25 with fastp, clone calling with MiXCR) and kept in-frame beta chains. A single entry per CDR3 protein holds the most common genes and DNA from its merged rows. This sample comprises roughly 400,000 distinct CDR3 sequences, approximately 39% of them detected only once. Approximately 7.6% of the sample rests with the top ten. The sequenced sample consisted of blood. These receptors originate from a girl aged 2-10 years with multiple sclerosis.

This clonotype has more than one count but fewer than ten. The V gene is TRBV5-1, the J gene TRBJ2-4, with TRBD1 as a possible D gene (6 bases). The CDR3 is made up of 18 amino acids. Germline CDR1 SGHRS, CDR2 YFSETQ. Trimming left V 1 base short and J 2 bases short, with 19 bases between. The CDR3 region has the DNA TGCGCCAGCAGCTTGTGGGCTTCAGGGGTATATACCAAAAACATTCAGTACTTC. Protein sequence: CASSLWASGVYTKNIQYF.

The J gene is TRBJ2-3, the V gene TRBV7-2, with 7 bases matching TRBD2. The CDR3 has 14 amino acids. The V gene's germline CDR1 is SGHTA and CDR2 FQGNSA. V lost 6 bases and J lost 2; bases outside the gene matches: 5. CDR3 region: CASRRAGTTDTQYF. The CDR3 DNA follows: TGTGCCAGCAGGCGAGCGGGGACCACAGATACGCAGTATTTT.

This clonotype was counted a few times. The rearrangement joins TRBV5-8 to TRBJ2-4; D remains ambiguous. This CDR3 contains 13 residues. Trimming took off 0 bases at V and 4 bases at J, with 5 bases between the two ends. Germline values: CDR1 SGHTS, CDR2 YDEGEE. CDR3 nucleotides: TGTGCCAGCAGCTTGGGACCAAAAAACATTCAGTACTTC. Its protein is CASSLGPKNIQYF.

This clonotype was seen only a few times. The CDR3 is CASIQTGKGGYGYTF. The CDR3 DNA reads TGTGCCAGCATTCAGACGGGAAAAGGGGGGTATGGCTACACCTTC. The chain couples TRBV2 to TRBJ1-2; D perhaps matches TRBD1 (6 bases). With 7 bases removed from V and 5 bases from J, the gap between germline ends came to 20 bases. This CDR3 region has 15 residues. Germline CDR1 is SNHLY and CDR2 is FYNNEI.

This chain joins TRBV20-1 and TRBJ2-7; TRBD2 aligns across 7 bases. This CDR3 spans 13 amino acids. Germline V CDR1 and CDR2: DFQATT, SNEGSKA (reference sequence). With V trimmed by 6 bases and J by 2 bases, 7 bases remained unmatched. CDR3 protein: CSAPAGPTYEQYF. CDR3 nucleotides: TGCAGTGCCCCAGCGGGGCCCACCTACGAGCAGTACTTC.

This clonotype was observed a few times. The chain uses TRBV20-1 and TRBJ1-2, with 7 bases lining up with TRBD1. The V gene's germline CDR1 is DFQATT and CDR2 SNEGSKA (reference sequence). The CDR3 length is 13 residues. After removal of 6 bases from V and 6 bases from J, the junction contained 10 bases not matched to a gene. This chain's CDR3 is CSAPGQVNDGYTF. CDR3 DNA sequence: TGCAGTGCCCCCGGACAGGTTAATGATGGCTACACCTTC.

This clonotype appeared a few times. The CDR3 region has the DNA TGTGCCAGCAGCGTAGTGTCGACCGGGGGCTACACCTTC. Translation gives CASSVVSTGGYTF. The V and J genes are TRBV9 and TRBJ1-2, with unresolved D. The V and J ends lost 0 bases and 8 bases respectively, with 11 bases between them. CDR1 SGDLS and CDR2 YYNGEE come from the germline V gene. CDR3 length equals 13 residues.